The 4 T cell receptor beta chains below were found in one sample sequenced in a study of graft-versus-host responses after intestinal transplantation. Produced via immunoSEQ multiplex PCR; TCRdb's table is partial and in-frame only. This sample has around 100,000 clones, with around 94% found just once. Their antigen targets remain unknown. This specimen was unstimulated CD4+ T cells sorted from spleen or lymph node cells, taken before transplant. The source of these receptors is a human donor who was the organ donor for an intestinal transplant.

Only one count was recorded for this clone. Here the CDR3 reads CASSAQTGVDEQYF. The DNA of the CDR3 is TGCGCCAGCAGCGCGCAGACAGGGGTGGACGAGCAGTACTTC. The chain employs TRBV5-1 and TRBJ2-7; 8 bases fit TRBD1. V shed 4 bases and J 5 bases; nucleotides not matched to a gene: 8. The CDR3 runs 14 residues. The germline V gene has CDR1 SGHRS and CDR2 YFSETQ. Variable domain in full (rest from reference TRBV5-1 and TRBJ2-7): KAGVTQTPRYLIKTRGQQVTLSCSPISGHRSVSWYQQTPGQGLQFLFEYFSETQRNKGNFPGRFSGRQFSNSRSEMNVSTLELGDSALYLCASSAQTGVDEQYFGPGTRLTVT.

V usage is TRBV2 and J usage is TRBJ1-2; a weak D match, TRBD1 (5 bases). Trimming shortened V by 0 bases and J by 6 bases, and 14 bases separated the two germline ends. Germline CDR1 is SNHLY and CDR2 is FYNNEI. This CDR3 region has 15 residues. In DNA, the CDR3 is TGTGCCAGCAGTGAAGCGCTGGCAGGGTTCGATGGCTACACCTTC. Residues: CASSEALAGFDGYTF.

CDR3 sequence (DNA): TGTGCCAGCAGTGGGTCCAGGGGTAGCAATCAGCCCCAGCATTTT. Amino acids: CASSGSRGSNQPQHF. The chain couples TRBV6-1 to TRBJ1-5, with D perhaps TRBD1 (6 bases). The V gene's germline CDR1 is MNHNS and CDR2 SASEGT. The CDR3 is 15 residues long. The germline V and J ends were trimmed by 4 bases and 0 bases, with 10 bases remaining between them.

The gene calls are TRBV6-1 and TRBJ2-6, with 9 bases aligning to TRBD1. The CDR3 loop spans 18 amino acids. In germline, CDR1 is MNHNS, CDR2 SASEGT. Trimming at V came to 4 bases and at J to 0 bases, leaving 7 bases not matched to a gene. For the CDR3, the DNA is TGTGCCAGCAGTGCCCGGGGACAGGGACTCTCTGGGGCCAACGTCCTGACTTTC. This sequence encodes CASSARGQGLSGANVLTF.